Below, 32 T cell receptor beta chains from the same sample are listed, as sequenced in a study of blood T cell repertoires in COVID-19. Profiled with immunoSEQ multiplex PCR; TCRdb holds only in-frame clones, not every one. The sample lists about 160,000 clones; approximately 81% were seen once. Specimen: PBMCs or T cells enriched from blood (not recorded which). Every receptor here comes from a man aged 55 to 70 who had recovered from COVID-19.

The chain is built from TRBV6-1 and TRBJ1-4; the D gene is possibly TRBD1 (5 bases). V lost 4 bases and J 9 bases, leaving 24 bases between the germline ends. Per germline, CDR1 MNHNS and CDR2 SASEGT. CDR3 length: 17 amino acids. This chain's CDR3 is CASSARRVQGATQKLFF. CDR3 nucleotide sequence: TGTGCCAGCAGTGCCCGCCGTGTCCAGGGCGCCACTCAAAAACTGTTTTTT.

The chain combines TRBV10-2 with TRBJ2-7; TRBD1 matches at 7 bases. This CDR3 is built from 14 residues. CDR1 is WSHSY and CDR2 is SAAADI in the germline V gene. V shed 6 bases, J shed 4 bases, and the junction held 9 bases outside the gene matches. The CDR3 region has the DNA TGCGCCAGCAGACCAGGGACAGCGGAGTACGAGCAGTACTTC. Amino acid sequence: CASRPGTAEYEQYF.

The chain combines TRBV10-1 with TRBJ1-5, with 9 bases fitting TRBD1. The CDR3 is 14 residues long. The germline gives CDR1 WNHNN, CDR2 SYGVQD (reference sequence). J was trimmed by 4 bases and V by 11 bases; bases with no gene match: 9. CDR3 DNA: TGCGCCTTCCTGGACAGGGGAAGGAATCAGCCCCAGCATTTT. It codes for CAFLDRGRNQPQHF.

This chain links TRBV5-1 with TRBJ1-2, with 7 bases fitting TRBD1. Germline V lookup: CDR1 SGHRS, CDR2 YFSETQ. V dropped 4 bases and J dropped 3; count of bases not matched to a gene: 6. This CDR3 has 14 residues. DNA for the CDR3: TGCGCCAGCAGCGGAAGACAGGGTGACTATGGCTACACCTTC. This sequence encodes CASSGRQGDYGYTF.

The chain employs TRBV18 and TRBJ1-2; 9 bases are a match to TRBD1. The length of the CDR3 is 15 residues. Germline values: CDR1 KGHSH, CDR2 LQKENI. The V gene end was trimmed by 6 bases and the J gene end by 1 base; junction bases not matched to a gene: 6. CDR3 protein: CASSLGQGLNYGYTF. CDR3 DNA sequence: TGTGCCAGCTCCCTAGGACAGGGGCTTAACTATGGCTACACCTTC.

This chain connects TRBV7-8 to TRBJ1-3; possibly TRBD1 for D (6 bases). Germline V CDR1 and CDR2: SGHVS, FQNEAQ. V was cut by 5 bases and J by 0 bases, with 11 bases left in between. This CDR3 contains 15 residues. This CDR3 reads CASSPTGYSGNTIYF. CDR3 in DNA: TGTGCCAGCAGCCCGACAGGATACTCTGGAAACACCATATATTTT.

The rearrangement uses TRBV28 and TRBJ1-2; perhaps TRBD1 as D (6 bases). This CDR3 contains 13 residues. Germline CDR1 MDHEN, CDR2 SYDVKM. Trimming stripped 2 bases from V and 4 bases from J, with 8 bases between. This chain's CDR3 is CASSLDRTYGYTF. The CDR3 bases are TGTGCCAGCAGTTTAGACAGGACCTATGGCTACACCTTC.

This clone was counted once. V usage is TRBV3-1 (or the pseudogene TRBV3-2) and J usage is TRBJ2-2; the D is unclear. There are 16 residues in the CDR3. Looked up from germline, CDR1 is LGHDT and CDR2 is YNNKEL (reference sequence). Between the trimmed V and J ends, which lost 4 bases and 0 bases, there was a span of 12 bases. DNA of the CDR3: TGTGCCAGCAGCCCCATGGTAGCCTCGAACACCGGGGAGCTGTTTTTT. Translation: CASSPMVASNTGELFF.

The V call is TRBV7-9, the J call TRBJ1-5; the D is unclear. Germline CDR1 is SEHNR and CDR2 is FQNEAQ (reference sequence). The CDR3 is 15 amino acids. The V and J ends lost 4 bases and 0 bases respectively, with 10 bases between them. CDR3 loop: CASSSTVTSNQPQHF. CDR3 DNA: TGTGCCAGCAGCTCTACAGTGACTAGCAATCAGCCCCAGCATTTT.

This chain connects TRBV2 to TRBJ1-5; TRBD1 might be the D (5 bases). Germline lookup yields CDR1 SNHLY and CDR2 FYNNEI. This CDR3 region has 13 residues. V lost 5 bases and J 9 bases, leaving 14 bases between the germline ends. Written as DNA, the CDR3 is TGTGCCAGCAGTAACAGGCTGAAATGGCCCCAGCATTTT. Translation gives CASSNRLKWPQHF.

The chain employs TRBV7-9 and TRBJ2-1; TRBD2 matches 8 bases. This CDR3 is 16 amino acids long. With V trimmed by 2 bases and J by 6 bases, 9 bases remained unmatched. In germline, CDR1 is SEHNR, CDR2 FQNEAQ (reference sequence). The CDR3 region has the DNA TGTGCCAGCAGCTTAACCAGCGGGGGAATTCCCAATGAGCAGTTCTTC. It yields the protein CASSLTSGGIPNEQFF.

The DNA of the CDR3 is TGTGCCACCAGGATCGGCTCTGGAAACACCATATATTTT. It translates to CATRIGSGNTIYF. This chain links TRBV6-5 with TRBJ1-3; D not certain. CDR1 is MNHEY, CDR2 SVGAGI, per germline. This CDR3 is built from 13 residues. The V end lost 10 bases, the J end lost 0 bases, and 10 bases lay between the germline ends.

This clone was picked up one time. The chain carries TRBV3-1 (or the pseudogene TRBV3-2) and TRBJ1-1; D is possibly TRBD1 (5 bases). The CDR3 has 17 residues. The V gene lost 2 bases and the J gene lost 1 base, with 17 bases spanning the gap. CDR1 is LGHDT and CDR2 is YNNKEL in the germline V gene (reference sequence). The DNA of the CDR3 is TGTGCCAGCAGCCAAAGGGGAATCGCAAGGGGGAACACTGAAGCTTTCTTT. Amino acid sequence: CASSQRGIARGNTEAFF.

The V call is TRBV3-1 (or the pseudogene TRBV3-2), the J call TRBJ1-5; D gene uncertain. CDR3 length: 12 residues. Germline CDR1 and CDR2: LGHDT and YNNKEL (reference sequence). The V end lost 8 bases, the J end lost 9 bases, and 14 bases lay between the germline ends. The CDR3 DNA reads TGTGCCAGCGGCAGAGGGAATGGGCCCCAGCATTTT. It specifies CASGRGNGPQHF.

The chain carries TRBV5-1 and TRBJ2-2; D might be TRBD2 (6 bases). Germline V gene data show CDR1 as SGHRS and CDR2 as YFSETQ. CDR3 length equals 15 residues. The V end lost 5 bases, the J end lost 0 bases, and 11 bases lay between the germline ends. The CDR3 is CASRTGGTNTGELFF. CDR3 in DNA: TGCGCCAGCAGAACCGGGGGAACGAACACCGGGGAGCTGTTTTTT.

This clone has just one count. The chain recombines TRBV27 with TRBJ2-3; D is possibly TRBD2 (7 bases). V was clipped by 6 bases and J by 0 bases, with 10 bases between them. This CDR3 has 14 residues. Germline CDR1 is MNHEY and CDR2 is SMNVEV (reference sequence). The CDR3 is CASSPGGSTDTQYF. CDR3 coding DNA: TGTGCCAGCAGCCCGGGGGGCAGCACAGATACGCAGTATTTT.

The sample holds one count of this clone. V usage is TRBV5-4 and J usage is TRBJ1-3; 9 bases agree with TRBD1. This CDR3 comprises 15 residues. Germline V gene sequence: CDR1 SGHNT, CDR2 YYREEE (reference sequence). Trimming cost V 0 bases and J 2 bases; bases outside gene matches: 0. The CDR3 is CASSLGDRAGNTIYF. CDR3 nucleotide sequence: TGTGCCAGCAGCTTGGGGGACAGGGCTGGAAACACCATATATTTT.

The V and J genes are TRBV28 and TRBJ1-5; 10 bases are a match to TRBD1. V shed 7 bases and J 6 bases; nucleotides not matched to a gene: 6. This CDR3 has 14 amino acids. In germline, CDR1 is MDHEN, CDR2 SYDVKM. CDR3 DNA sequence: TGTGCCAGCACCAAAGACAGGGGGCTTCAGCCCCAGCATTTT. As protein: CASTKDRGLQPQHF.

The chain joins TRBV7-8 to TRBJ2-7; no reliable D call. The CDR3 is 14 residues long. Germline lookup yields CDR1 SGHVS and CDR2 FQNEAQ. Between the trimmed V and J ends, which lost 4 bases and 5 bases, there was a span of 15 bases. The CDR3 DNA reads TGTGCCAGCAGCTACGAGGCTTTTTCCAACGAGCAGTACTTC. This encodes CASSYEAFSNEQYF.

The rearrangement uses TRBV5-1 and TRBJ1-6, with D maybe TRBD1 (6 bases). Germline CDR1 reads SGHRS; CDR2 reads YFSETQ. V was pared by 1 base and J by 7 bases, with 12 bases between. The CDR3 extends over 15 amino acids. The CDR3 loop is CASSLRNGQNSPLHF. CDR3 nucleotide sequence: TGCGCCAGCAGCTTGCGAAACGGACAGAATTCACCCCTCCACTTT.

This rearrangement joins TRBV28 to TRBJ1-2; D is undetermined. The CDR3 is made up of 14 amino acids. Germline V gene sequence: CDR1 MDHEN, CDR2 SYDVKM. The V gene lost 2 bases and the J gene lost 1 base, with 8 bases spanning the gap. The CDR3 loop reads CASSLLQSNYGYTF. CDR3 DNA sequence: TGTGCCAGCAGTTTACTACAGAGTAACTATGGCTACACCTTC.

In DNA, the CDR3 is TGTGCCAGCAGCTTAGCGAGTGCTAGCGGAGCAGATACGCAGTATTTT. Translation gives CASSLASASGADTQYF. This chain joins TRBV7-2 and TRBJ2-3; 7 nucleotides agree with TRBD2. V was clipped by 0 bases and J by 4 bases; unmatched bases: 7. The CDR3 spans 16 residues. Germline V gene data show CDR1 as SGHTA and CDR2 as FQGNSA.

The J gene is TRBJ2-6, the V gene TRBV5-4, with 8 bases aligning to TRBD1. The CDR3 extends over 17 amino acids. J gave up 1 base and V 3 bases, and 6 bases lay outside the gene matches. Germline CDR1 is SGHNT and CDR2 is YYREEE (reference sequence). DNA of the CDR3: TGTGCCAGCAGCTCCGGGACAGGAGAATCTGGGGCCAACGTCCTGACTTTC. Amino acids: CASSSGTGESGANVLTF. Combining the CDR3 with reference TRBV5-4 and TRBJ2-6 gives the whole variable domain ETGVTQSPTHLIKTRGQQVTLRCSSQSGHNTVSWYQQALGQGPQFIFQYYREEENGRGNFPPRFSGLQFPNYSSELNVNALELDDSALYLCASSSGTGESGANVLTFGAGSRLTVL.

The rearrangement uses TRBV11-3 and TRBJ2-3; TRBD2 matches 7 bases. V lost 5 bases, J lost 0 bases, and 8 bases stayed unmatched. CDR1 and CDR2 (germline): SGHNT, YENEEA. There are 16 residues in the CDR3. The CDR3: CASSISGGASTDTQYF. The CDR3 bases are TGTGCCAGCAGCATCTCGGGGGGAGCTAGCACAGATACGCAGTATTTT.

This clone was seen a handful of times. This chain joins TRBV5-1 and TRBJ1-2; no reliable D call. The CDR3 spans 16 residues. Germline V gene sequence: CDR1 SGHRS, CDR2 YFSETQ. The V end lost 0 bases, the J end lost 1 base, and 13 bases lay between the germline ends. CDR3: CASSLEADENNYGYTF. In DNA form, the CDR3 reads TGCGCCAGCAGCTTGGAGGCGGATGAAAATAACTATGGCTACACCTTC.

This chain connects TRBV4-1 to TRBJ2-3; the match to TRBD2 covers 7 bases. This CDR3 is 17 amino acids long. Germline CDR1 and CDR2: MGHRA and YSYEKL. J gave up 1 base and V 0 bases, and 7 bases lay outside the gene matches. Written as DNA, the CDR3 is TGCGCCAGCAGCCAAGATGCGAGCGGGATCCGCACAGATACGCAGTATTTT. Translating gives CASSQDASGIRTDTQYF.

The chain is built from TRBV10-3 and TRBJ1-5; 8 positions agree with TRBD1. There are 14 residues in the CDR3. Germline V gene sequence: CDR1 ENHRY, CDR2 SYGVKD. Trimming took 8 bases from V and 6 from J; bases not matched to a gene: 9. The CDR3 sequence is CAIGPDRGGQPQHF. The CDR3 DNA reads as TGTGCCATCGGTCCTGACAGGGGCGGTCAGCCCCAGCATTTT.

This rearrangement joins TRBV7-3 to TRBJ2-2, with TRBD2 matching 11 bases. Per germline, CDR1 SGHTA and CDR2 FQGTGA. The junction had 5 bases not matched to a gene; V was cut back by 2 bases and J by 6 bases. CDR3 length equals 16 residues. CDR3 in amino acids: CASSLLAGGRPGELFF. CDR3 DNA: TGTGCCAGCAGCTTATTAGCGGGAGGGAGACCCGGGGAGCTGTTTTTT.

The chain is built from TRBV10-3 and TRBJ2-5; 9 bases align to TRBD1. The V and J ends lost 6 bases and 7 bases, in that order; junction bases with no gene match: 12. Germline V gene sequence: CDR1 ENHRY, CDR2 SYGVKD. CDR3 length: 15 amino acids. The CDR3 region has the DNA TGTGCCATCAGCCAGGACAGGGGTGGTAGGGGGACCCAGTACTTC. It is translated as CAISQDRGGRGTQYF.

This chain uses TRBV9 with TRBJ1-4; D call uncertain. The germline V gene has CDR1 SGDLS and CDR2 YYNGEE. The V gene lost 3 bases and the J gene lost 0 bases, with 15 bases spanning the gap. The CDR3 covers 17 residues. CDR3 region: CASSGVHRVATNEKLFF. CDR3 bases: TGTGCCAGCAGCGGAGTCCACCGAGTTGCAACTAATGAAAAACTGTTTTTT.

With respect to this clone: Compared with germline, one end of the junction differs, possibly owing to a read error. The V gene is TRBV18, the J gene TRBJ2-3, with 7 bases lining up with TRBD1. This CDR3 comprises 12 residues. Germline values: CDR1 KGHSH, CDR2 LQKENI. CDR3 protein: CASSPGTDSPLF. The CDR3 DNA sequence: TGTGCCAGCTCACCAGGGACAGACTCTCCCCTTTTT. The entire variable domain, with the rest obtained from reference TRBV18 and TRBJ2-3, is as follows: NAGVMQNPRHLVRRRGQEARLRCSPMKGHSHVYWYRQLPEEGLKFMVYLQKENIIDESGMPKERFSAEFPKEGPSILRIQQVVRGDSAAYFCASSPGTDSPLFGPGTRLTVL.

The chain employs TRBV29-1 and TRBJ1-4; D perhaps matches TRBD1 (6 bases). Germline loops: CDR1 SQVTM, CDR2 ANQGSEA. V was clipped by 6 bases and J by 0 bases, with 11 bases between them. CDR3 length equals 14 residues. The CDR3 spells CSVGTHATNEKLFF. The DNA for the CDR3 is TGCAGCGTGGGGACACATGCAACTAATGAAAAACTGTTTTTT.